Listed here are 19 T cell receptor beta chains from one sample, sequenced in a study of shared clonotypes between healthy human individuals. The assay was immunoSEQ multiplex PCR, and TCRdb's table has in-frame clones only and misses some. The data hold 1 million to 1.3 million clones, with 75% to 80% observed a single time. The source material was memory CD4+ T cells from PBMCs. The subset denotes: CD45RA-negative fraction. The receptor source for this set is a man aged 18 to 29 in good health. Some clones in this sample may be carry-over from other donors' samples.

The chain couples TRBV6-5 to TRBJ1-2, with 8 bases identical to TRBD1. The V gene end was trimmed by 5 bases and the J gene end by 7 bases; junction bases not matched to a gene: 6. Germline assignment: CDR1 MNHEY and CDR2 SVGAGI. The CDR3 is 13 residues long. The CDR3: CASSPRTGSGYTF. The DNA for the CDR3 is TGTGCCAGCAGTCCTCGGACAGGGTCTGGCTACACCTTC.

Remarks on this clone: It may be a read error: a sequence one base away is much more abundant. The chain carries TRBV29-1 and TRBJ1-2, with D perhaps matching TRBD1 (5 bases). The germline CDR1 and CDR2 sequences are SQVTM and ANQGSEA. The CDR3 consists of 14 residues. CDR3 in DNA: TGCAGCGTTGAAGGGAGGGGCACTAACTATGGCTACGCCTTC. Its protein is CSVEGRGTNYGYAF.

This chain connects TRBV9 to TRBJ2-1; D may be TRBD1 (6 bases). Between the trimmed V and J ends, which lost 3 bases and 3 bases, there was a span of 10 bases. The germline CDR1 and CDR2 sequences are SGDLS and YYNGEE. The CDR3 sequence is 14 residues long. CDR3 region: CASSGGQGYNEQFF. CDR3 coding DNA: TGTGCCAGCAGCGGGGGACAAGGCTACAATGAGCAGTTCTTC.

The genes are TRBV5-4 and TRBJ2-1; D is possibly TRBD2 (5 bases). V was clipped by 4 bases and J by 0 bases, with 14 bases between them. The CDR3 is made up of 16 amino acids. Germline CDR1 is SGHNT and CDR2 is YYREEE (reference sequence). The CDR3 loop reads CASSQRSGPSYNEQFF. The CDR3 bases are TGTGCCAGCAGCCAAAGAAGCGGCCCCTCCTACAATGAGCAGTTCTTC.

Points on this clone: Additional DNA sequences in this sample encode the identical CDR3. The genes are TRBV7-8 and TRBJ1-1; D gene unclear. The CDR3 has 11 residues. Germline V gene lookup returns CDR1 SGHVS and CDR2 FQNEAQ. V was pared by 9 bases and J by 4 bases, with 9 bases between. The CDR3 DNA is TGTGCCAGTAGGCCCCCCACTGAAGCTTTCTTT. Amino acid sequence: CASRPPTEAFF.

The chain uses TRBV28 and TRBJ2-1, with no clear D. There are 13 residues in the CDR3. CDR1 is MDHEN and CDR2 is SYDVKM in the germline V gene. V was clipped by 7 bases and J by 7 bases, with 14 bases between them. DNA for the CDR3: TGTGCCAGCACCATCATGATTCGGAATGAGCAGTTCTTC. This gives the protein CASTIMIRNEQFF.

CDR3 nucleotides: TGCGCCAGCAGCCAGACGGGGGTTCCGGCCAACGTCCTGACTTTC. Its protein product is CASSQTGVPANVLTF. The V call is TRBV4-3, the J call TRBJ2-6; a weak D match, TRBD2 (6 bases). Germline assignment: CDR1 LGHNA and CDR2 YSLEER. The CDR3 is made up of 15 amino acids. Deletions cut 3 bases from V and 6 bases from J, with 12 bases between.

This clone was observed a single time. The chain joins TRBV29-1 to TRBJ2-3, with D possibly being TRBD2 (6 bases). V was pared by 7 bases and J by 2 bases, with 25 bases between. CDR1 is SQVTM, CDR2 ANQGSEA, per germline. The CDR3 extends over 17 amino acids. The CDR3, as DNA: TGCAGCGCAGCGGTTTTTGGAGGAGCGGGTTACACAGATACGCAGTATTTT. It encodes CSAAVFGGAGYTDTQYF.

The table lists this clone with a few counts. This chain uses TRBV14 with TRBJ2-2, with D maybe TRBD1 (5 bases). The CDR3 runs to 14 residues. CDR1 and CDR2 from the germline V gene are SGHDN and FVKESK. V was cut by 3 bases and J by 2 bases, with 7 bases left in between. Here the CDR3 reads CASSHRANTGELFF. In nucleotides, the CDR3 is TGTGCCAGCAGCCACAGGGCAAACACCGGGGAGCTGTTTTTT.

This sequence joins TRBV9 and TRBJ2-7, with 9 bases that match TRBD2. V lost 3 bases and J lost 6; bases outside the gene matches: 4. Per the germline V gene, CDR1 is SGDLS and CDR2 is YYNGEE. This CDR3 comprises 13 residues. Here the CDR3 reads CASSDRLAAEQYF. CDR3 in DNA: TGTGCCAGCAGCGACCGACTAGCGGCCGAGCAGTACTTC.

On this clone: Lacking the conserved final phenylalanine or tryptophan, this CDR3 likely reflects a read error. The V and J genes are TRBV7-2 and TRBJ1-5; tentative D call: TRBD1 (5 bases). CDR1 SGHTA and CDR2 FQGNSA come from the germline V gene. Between the trimmed V and J ends, which lost 5 bases and 1 base, there was a span of 12 bases. The CDR3 is 15 amino acids. The DNA of the CDR3 is TGTGCCAGCAGCCCCCGTGGGGGGAGCAATCAGCCCCAGCATGTT. Amino acid sequence: CASSPRGGSNQPQHV.

This chain links TRBV7-3 with TRBJ2-1, with a tentative D call TRBD2 (5 bases). Trimming left V 3 bases short and J 0 bases short, with 12 bases between. This CDR3 has 16 residues. In germline, CDR1 is SGHTA, CDR2 FQGTGA. Here the CDR3 DNA reads TGTGCCAGCAGCTTCAGAGGGCCGGCCTCCTACAATGAGCAGTTCTTC. Translating it yields CASSFRGPASYNEQFF.

This clone was picked up many times. The rearrangement uses TRBV28 and TRBJ2-7; the D is unclear. The CDR3 is 15 amino acids. Germline V gives CDR1 MDHEN, CDR2 SYDVKM. The V gene lost 6 bases and the J gene lost 2 bases, with 17 bases spanning the gap. The DNA for the CDR3 is TGTGCCAGCAGAATCGGCGGAACAAATACCTACGAGCAGTACTTC. Its protein is CASRIGGTNTYEQYF.

The CDR3 is CASSFRGSGANVLTF. DNA for the CDR3: TGTGCCAGCAGCTTCAGGGGATCTGGGGCCAACGTCCTGACTTTC. This chain connects TRBV7-2 to TRBJ2-6, with D maybe TRBD1 (6 bases). V gave up 3 bases and J gave up 1 base, with 7 bases separating them. Germline V gene data show CDR1 as SGHTA and CDR2 as FQGNSA. This CDR3 is 15 amino acids long.

This CDR3 reads CASSPGQLAKNIQYF. The CDR3 DNA reads as TGTGCCAGTAGCCCGGGACAACTAGCCAAAAACATTCAGTACTTC. The rearrangement joins TRBV19 to TRBJ2-4, with a possible D match to TRBD1 (6 bases). V was trimmed by 6 bases and J by 0 bases, leaving 12 bases between them. CDR3 length: 15 residues. Per the germline V gene, CDR1 is LNHDA and CDR2 is SQIVND (reference sequence).

The rearrangement uses TRBV7-6 and TRBJ2-1, with TRBD2 identical over 10 bases. V shed 1 base, J shed 7 bases, and the junction held 4 bases outside the gene matches. Looked up from germline, CDR1 is SGHVS and CDR2 is FNYEAQ. The CDR3 totals 15 residues. CDR3 region: CASSLGASGSNEQFF. The CDR3 region has the DNA TGTGCCAGCAGCTTAGGGGCTAGCGGGAGTAATGAGCAGTTCTTC. Using reference TRBV7-6 and TRBJ2-1 for the parts outside the CDR3, the full variable domain is GAGVSQSPRYKVTKRGQDVALRCDPISGHVSLYWYRQALGQGPEFLTYFNYEAQQDKSGLPNDRFSAERPEGSISTLTIQRTEQRDSAMYRCASSLGASGSNEQFFGPGTRLTVL.

This clone was seen more than once but under ten times. The chain recombines TRBV2 with TRBJ1-5; 7 bases agree with TRBD1. The germline CDR1 and CDR2 sequences are SNHLY and FYNNEI. The CDR3 totals 15 residues. J was trimmed by 7 bases and V by 3 bases; bases with no gene match: 9. The CDR3 loop reads CASSDRGTQGQPQHF. The CDR3 nucleotides read TGTGCCAGCAGTGACAGGGGGACACAAGGGCAGCCCCAGCATTTT.

This rearrangement joins TRBV5-5 to TRBJ1-2; 8 bases align to TRBD1. Germline values: CDR1 SGHKS, CDR2 YYEKEE (reference sequence). CDR3 length: 16 residues. V lost 4 bases and J lost 3; bases outside the gene matches: 11. CDR3 region: CASSRTSGTGYYGYTF. The CDR3 bases are TGTGCCAGCAGCAGGACCTCCGGGACAGGTTACTATGGCTACACCTTC.

V is TRBV10-2 and J is TRBJ2-1; D may be TRBD1 (6 bases). This CDR3 is built from 13 residues. V lost 5 bases, J lost 8 bases, and 13 bases lay in between. Germline CDR1 is WSHSY and CDR2 is SAAADI. The chain's CDR3 is CASSLLQGHEQFF. CDR3 nucleotide sequence: TGCGCCAGCAGTCTACTCCAGGGGCATGAGCAGTTCTTC.